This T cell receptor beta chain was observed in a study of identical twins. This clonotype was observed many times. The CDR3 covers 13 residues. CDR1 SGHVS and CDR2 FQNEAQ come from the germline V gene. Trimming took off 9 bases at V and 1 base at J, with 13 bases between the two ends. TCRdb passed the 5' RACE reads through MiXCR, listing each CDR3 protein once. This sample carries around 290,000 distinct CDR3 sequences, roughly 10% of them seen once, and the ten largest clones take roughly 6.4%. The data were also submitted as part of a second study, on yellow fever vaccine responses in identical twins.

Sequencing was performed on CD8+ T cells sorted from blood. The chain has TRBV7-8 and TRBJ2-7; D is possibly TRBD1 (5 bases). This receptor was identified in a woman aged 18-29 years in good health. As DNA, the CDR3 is TGTGCCAGTAAGTCAGGGATATCCTACGAGCAGTACTTC. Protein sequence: CASKSGISYEQYF.